The TCR beta chain described here comes from a study of response to subunit inactivated influenza vaccine. Trimming removed 5 bases from V and 6 bases from J; junction bases left unmatched: 7. This CDR3 spans 15 amino acids. TCRdb itself ran the RT-PCR reads through MiXCR, one entry per CDR3 protein. The sample holds about 570,000 distinct CDR3 sequences; 10% to 12% are singletons and the top ten take approximately 11%. This clonotype was observed a few times. Separately, the same data were catalogued under a study of T cells expressing NK-cell markers. From that study: UMIs were included in TCR beta cDNA generated by 5'RACE template switching. Sorted CD3+CD56-NKG2C+, CD3+CD56+NKG2C+ and CD3+CD56+NKG2C- T cells supplied the TCR beta repertoires. In several donors, these clonotypes also led the CD3+CD56-NKG2C+ fraction.

The origin of this receptor is a man aged 50-60 years who received an inactivated influenza vaccine. Sequenced material: PBMCs from blood, taken on the day of vaccination. The chain joins TRBV12-3 or TRBV12-4 to TRBJ2-2, with 9 bases matching TRBD1. The CDR3 here is CASSITGGSAGELFF. The CDR3 DNA reads TGTGCCAGCAGTATTACAGGGGGCTCGGCCGGGGAGCTGTTTTTT.